Listed below are T cell receptor beta chains from one sample, sequenced in a study of blood T cell repertoires in COVID-19. Assay used: immunoSEQ multiplex PCR; TCRdb lists only in-frame clones, some missing. The sample records about 120,000 clones, about 83% being singletons. Sequenced sample: PBMCs or T cells enriched from blood (not recorded which). The source is a young woman who had recovered from COVID-19. Each CDR3 is given with its conserved first and last residue. D genes are given only for firm matches. A row's size may be missing; if present it is once, few, many or a size class.

V gene: TRBV15; D gene: -; clone size: -; J gene: TRBJ2-2; CDR3 DNA: TGTGCCACCAGCAGAGTCGGAGCGGGCCGCACCGGGGAGCTGTTTTTT; CDR3 protein: CATSRVGAGRTGELFF
V gene: TRBV5-1; D gene: TRBD1; clone size: -; J gene: TRBJ2-4; CDR3 DNA: TGCGCCAGCAGCCTTGGGACAGGATTTCGGGCTCAGTACTTC; CDR3 protein: CASSLGTGFRAQYF
V gene: TRBV5-6; D gene: -; clone size: few; J gene: TRBJ2-7; CDR3 DNA: TGTGCCAGCAGCCACCGGGATTCCGGTCGCGAGCAGTACTTC; CDR3 protein: CASSHRDSGREQYF
V gene: TRBV4-3; D gene: TRBD1; clone size: -; J gene: TRBJ1-2; CDR3 DNA: TGCGCCAGCAGCCCTCAGACAGGGTTCTATGGCTACACCTTC; CDR3 protein: CASSPQTGFYGYTF
V gene: TRBV5-4; D gene: -; clone size: once; J gene: TRBJ2-1; CDR3 DNA: TGTGCCAGCAGCCCCCCAGTTGGGAGAGAAACCTACAATGAGCAGTTCTTC; CDR3 protein: CASSPPVGRETYNEQFF
V gene: TRBV5-3; D gene: -; clone size: -; J gene: TRBJ2-1; CDR3 DNA: TGTGCCAGAAGATATGACAGCGACAATGAGCAGTTCTTC; CDR3 protein: CARRYDSDNEQFF
V gene: TRBV4-3; D gene: -; clone size: -; J gene: TRBJ2-3; CDR3 DNA: TGCGCCAGCAGCCACGTGCGGGATACGCAGTATTTT; CDR3 protein: CASSHVRDTQYF
V gene: TRBV7-8; D gene: TRBD1; clone size: -; J gene: TRBJ1-6; CDR3 DNA: TGTGCCAGCAGCCCAGGACAGGGGAATTCACCCCTCCACTTT; CDR3 protein: CASSPGQGNSPLHF
V gene: TRBV27; D gene: TRBD2; clone size: -; J gene: TRBJ2-2; CDR3 DNA: TGTGCCAGCAGTTCCCGGATCCTAGCGGGAGTTCTTGTCGGGGAGCTGTTTTTT; CDR3 protein: CASSSRILAGVLVGELFF
V gene: TRBV20-1; D gene: TRBD1; clone size: once; J gene: TRBJ2-7; CDR3 DNA: TGCAGTGCTAGTCGGTCGGGACAGGTCTACGAGCAGTACTTC; CDR3 protein: CSASRSGQVYEQYF
V gene: TRBV5-1; D gene: TRBD1; clone size: -; J gene: TRBJ1-4; CDR3 DNA: TGCGCCAGCAGCATTACCGGGACAGGGAGGGAAAAACTGTTTTTT; CDR3 protein: CASSITGTGREKLFF
V gene: TRBV7-9; D gene: TRBD2; clone size: -; J gene: TRBJ2-3; CDR3 DNA: TGTGCCAGCAGACCTACATTGCGGGAGAGCACAGATACGCAGTATTTT; CDR3 protein: CASRPTLRESTDTQYF
V gene: TRBV7-8; D gene: -; clone size: -; J gene: TRBJ1-3; CDR3 DNA: TGTGCCAGCAGCTCACCGGGAGGGTCTGGAAACACCATATATTTT; CDR3 protein: CASSSPGGSGNTIYF
V gene: TRBV4-2; D gene: -; clone size: -; J gene: TRBJ1-2; CDR3 DNA: TGTGCCAGCAGCCAGTACAGGGTAGAGGGCTACACCTTC; CDR3 protein: CASSQYRVEGYTF
V gene: TRBV11-2; D gene: TRBD1; clone size: -; J gene: TRBJ2-1; CDR3 DNA: TGTGCCAGCAGTCAGGGACAGGGGGCCAGAATGAGCTCCTACAATGAGCAGTTCTTC; CDR3 protein: CASSQGQGARMSSYNEQFF
V gene: TRBV11-2; D gene: -; clone size: -; J gene: TRBJ2-1; CDR3 DNA: TGTGCCAGCAGCTCACTCCGGGACTCTCAGTTCTTC; CDR3 protein: CASSSLRDSQFF
V gene: TRBV3-1/TRBV3-2; D gene: TRBD2; clone size: -; J gene: TRBJ2-7; CDR3 DNA: TGTGCCAGCAGCCACACCGGGACTAGCCAAATCCCGCAGTACTTC; CDR3 protein: CASSHTGTSQIPQYF
V gene: TRBV7-9; D gene: -; clone size: -; J gene: TRBJ2-3; CDR3 DNA: TGTGCCAGCAGCTTAGACGGGAGAACAGATACGCAGTATTTT; CDR3 protein: CASSLDGRTDTQYF